This TCR beta chain comes out of a study of T cells in Graves' hyperthyroidism and ophthalmopathy (dated by TCRdb to between 2017 and 2020). About the full investigation: Peripheral blood samples were taken at the time of initial diagnosis, prior to any treatment. A discovery cohort of about 100 patients, 43 with Graves' ophthalmopathy and 57 with stable Graves' hyperthyroidism, was used to find distinguishing TCR V-J signatures. Prospective prediction of ophthalmopathy was tested in an independent validation cohort consisting of 18 hyperthyroidism patients and approximately 16 patients who later progressed to ophthalmopathy. TCR Vbeta CDR3 sequencing of 130 to 150 peripheral blood samples (around 45 ophthalmopathy, some 75 hyperthyroidism and around 17 progressor patients) is reported in the paper. The roughly 100 discovery patients were divided at random into training and test sets in a 7:3 ratio. The study also compared thyroid tissue and blood T-cell repertoires from five or six Graves' hyperthyroidism patients. Following sampling, methimazole starting at 30 mg daily was given to hyperthyroidism patients, and high-dose intravenous methylprednisolone was given to ophthalmopathy patients.

The TCR beta CDR3 regions were amplified from the RNA transcripts. The first round of RT-PCR for the TCR CDR3 was performed with the HTBI primer set and the Qiagen OneStep RT-PCR kit. Libraries were constructed in a second round of multiplex PCR, after which size selection and purification were carried out. Paired-end sequencing of the libraries was performed with 100 bp reads on an Illumina HiSeq2000. The study's processing was this. SOAPnuke was used to process the raw data, with reads discarded if the reads contained adapters or uncalled bases, had a mean Phred below 15, or lacked an exact constant-primer or identifier match. COPE v1.2.5 was used to merge high-quality paired reads, and clonotypes were defined as unique nucleotide sequences. MiTCR v1.1 was used to align the clonotypes against IMGT TRBV, TRBD and TRBJ reference segments. Only V-J combinations with frequency above 0.0001, covering about 99% of repertoires, were analysed. A TCS score was defined as the ratio of F50 (clonal expansion) to E x V (chaos), with BLOSUM62-based TCRdist applied between CDR3 peptides within each V-J. Welch's t-statistics and random forest reduced 514 V-J features to 13, which were used in a naive Bayes classifier (R e1071). Using fastp at Q25 and MiXCR, TCRdb reprocessed the public reads and kept productive beta chains. Each CDR3 protein gets just one entry, which takes the most common genes and DNA from the rows behind it. TCRdb, rather than the study authors, made the V and J calls. Counted in this sample were about 250,000 distinct CDR3 sequences; more than 20% of them appeared once. The ten largest clones take up approximately 35% of the sample.

The table lists this clonotype with a few counts. What antigen it recognizes has not been identified. Nothing much larger sits one base from this clone, and base qualities are not available. The CDR3 runs 16 residues from the cysteine to the phenylalanine. Of all the DNA, just the CDR3 is kept, 48 bases in frame from base 1. V loses 5 bases at its end and J loses 6 bases; junction bases beyond the gene matches: 10. The germline V gene encodes CDR1 SGHAT and CDR2 FQNNGV. In the ophthalmopathy patients, disease was moderately to severely active, with a Clinical Activity Score of 3 or more, a NOSPECS grade of 4 or more, and a duration of less than 3 months. Exclusion was applied to patients with uncontrolled infections, other autoimmune diseases, pregnancy or lactation. Diagnoses were based on clinical symptoms, serum thyroxine and TRAb, thyroid ultrasound and orbital computed tomography. PBMCs were separated from under 11 ml of fresh peripheral blood using Ficoll-Paque density gradient centrifugation. Total RNA was extracted using Trizol reagent, and RNA quality was assessed on an Agilent 2100 Bioanalyzer.

The study at large found these results: No statistical method was used to fix the sample size in advance, and group allocation was not hidden from the investigators. A model built on a 13 V-J signature distinguished ophthalmopathy from stable hyperthyroidism, reaching around 87% sensitivity and approximately 81% specificity in cross-validation and 80%/75% in testing. Most expanded thyroid clonotypes (frequency above 0.001) were also found in blood, which suggests that blood repertoires may mirror thyroid immune responses. In validation, the model predicted progression to ophthalmopathy a median of roughly 6.5 months before onset, with approximately 70% sensitivity and 72.22% specificity.

The sample was blood. This chain joins TRBV11-2 to TRBJ2-2, with 9 bases in between that match TRBD2. The source of this sequence is a woman aged 40-49 years with Graves' ophthalmopathy. The sequence in DNA is TGTGCCAGCAGCCCGACCGGGACTAGCTTGTCCGGGGAGCTGTTTTTT. It specifies CASSPTGTSLSGELFF.